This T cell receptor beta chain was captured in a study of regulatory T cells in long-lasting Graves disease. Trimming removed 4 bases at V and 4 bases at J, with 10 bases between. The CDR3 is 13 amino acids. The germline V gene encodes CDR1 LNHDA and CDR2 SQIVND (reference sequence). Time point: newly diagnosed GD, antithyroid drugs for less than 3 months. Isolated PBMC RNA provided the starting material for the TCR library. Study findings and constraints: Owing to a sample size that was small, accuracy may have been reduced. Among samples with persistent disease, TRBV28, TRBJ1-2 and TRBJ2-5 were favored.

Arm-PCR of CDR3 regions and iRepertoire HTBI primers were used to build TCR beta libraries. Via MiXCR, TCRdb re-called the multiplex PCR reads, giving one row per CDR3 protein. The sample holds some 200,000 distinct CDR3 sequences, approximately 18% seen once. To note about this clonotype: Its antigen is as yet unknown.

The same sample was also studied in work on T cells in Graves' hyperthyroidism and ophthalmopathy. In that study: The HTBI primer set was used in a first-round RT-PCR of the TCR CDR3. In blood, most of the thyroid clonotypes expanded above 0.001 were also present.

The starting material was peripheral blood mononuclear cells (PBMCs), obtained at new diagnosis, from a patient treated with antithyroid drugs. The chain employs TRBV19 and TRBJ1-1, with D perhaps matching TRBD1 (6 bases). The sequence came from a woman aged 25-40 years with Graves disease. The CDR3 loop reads CASSRGPSTEAFF. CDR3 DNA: TGTGCCAGTAGTAGGGGGCCTAGCACTGAAGCTTTCTTT.